This T cell receptor (beta chain) stems from a study of blood T cell repertoires in COVID-19. Overall study context: Donors in the United States, Italy and Spain gave samples during acute or convalescent COVID-19. The cDNA or gDNA used as material had been derived from T cells, B-cell-depleted T cells, or PBMCs.

The CDR3 contains 17 residues. V was clipped by 0 bases and J by 0 bases; unmatched bases: 5. Per germline, CDR1 SGHRS and CDR2 YFSETQ. Authors' data handling: Quantification of nucleated cells was approximated via reference gene primer amplification. Measured with immunoSEQ multiplex PCR; TCRdb has only the in-frame clones, and not every one. V, J and clone size derive from that table, while D and trimming were established from the DNA sequence. The repertoire has tens of thousands of clones, 80% to 90% of them found once; the top ten carry around 5%. The chain joins TRBV5-1 to TRBJ2-1; 8 bases map to TRBD2. The sequenced sample consisted of peripheral blood. This clonotype was obtained from a woman aged 80 or over with acute or convalescent COVID-19. The CDR3 loop reads CASSLGLASSSYNEQFF. In DNA form, the CDR3 reads TGCGCCAGCAGCTTGGGACTAGCGTCAAGCTCCTACAATGAGCAGTTCTTC.